What follows are 13 T cell receptor beta chains derived from one specimen sequenced in a study of T cell responses to AZD1222 COVID-19 vaccine. Assay used: immunoSEQ multiplex PCR; TCRdb lists only in-frame clones, some missing. Of approximately 150,000 clones listed, roughly nine tenths are singletons. Sequencing used peripheral blood, obtained 28 days after the second AZD1222 dose. Every receptor here comes from an adult who received the AZD1222 COVID-19 vaccine.

This clone was observed a handful of times. The rearrangement joins TRBV29-1 to TRBJ2-7, with D perhaps matching TRBD1 (6 bases). Germline V lookup: CDR1 SQVTM, CDR2 ANQGSEA. V was cut by 5 bases and J by 6 bases, with 11 bases left in between. The CDR3 extends over 11 amino acids. Here the CDR3 DNA reads TGCAGCGTTATAGGGGGTGGCGAGCAGTACTTC. This sequence encodes CSVIGGGEQYF.

V is TRBV18 and J is TRBJ2-7, with 7 bases identical to TRBD2. V was clipped by 3 bases and J by 4 bases; unmatched bases: 6. CDR1 KGHSH and CDR2 LQKENI come from the germline V gene. This CDR3 has 14 residues. Here the CDR3 reads CASSPQGSGYEQYF. The CDR3 DNA reads TGTGCCAGCTCACCCCAGGGTAGCGGGTACGAGCAGTACTTC.

This chain uses TRBV7-8 with TRBJ1-1; D is perhaps TRBD1 (6 bases). The V gene lost 5 bases and the J gene lost 1 base, with 14 bases spanning the gap. From germline, CDR1 is SGHVS and CDR2 FQNEAQ. This CDR3 is built from 15 residues. In DNA form, the CDR3 reads TGTGCCAGCAGCCGCATCGGACAGCCGAACACTGAAGCTTTCTTT. Protein product: CASSRIGQPNTEAFF.

The chain uses TRBV7-2 and TRBJ2-1; 8 bases match TRBD1. CDR3 length: 18 amino acids. CDR1 is SGHTA and CDR2 is FQGNSA in the germline V gene. V shed 1 base and J 1 base; nucleotides not matched to a gene: 9. CDR3 DNA sequence: TGTGCCAGCAGCTTAGTGGCAGGGGGCACCTGGTCCTACAATGAGCAGTTCTTC. Translation gives CASSLVAGGTWSYNEQFF.

This sequence joins TRBV7-2 and TRBJ2-1; a weak D match, TRBD2 (5 bases). Per germline, CDR1 SGHTA and CDR2 FQGNSA. This CDR3 spans 16 amino acids. Between the trimmed V and J ends, which lost 4 bases and 6 bases, there was a span of 19 bases. The CDR3 bases are TGTGCCAGCAGCTCTCTCCGCGATGATCGGGGCAATGAGCAGTTCTTC. It encodes CASSSLRDDRGNEQFF.

This chain connects TRBV18 to TRBJ2-1, with 14 bases that match TRBD2. The CDR3 is 16 amino acids. The V and J ends lost 4 bases and 4 bases, in that order; junction bases with no gene match: 3. From germline, CDR1 is KGHSH and CDR2 LQKENI. The CDR3 sequence is CASSLTSGGAYNEQFF. CDR3 nucleotides: TGTGCCAGCTCACTGACTAGCGGGGGGGCATACAATGAGCAGTTCTTC.

A single count supports this clone. The chain is built from TRBV7-2 and TRBJ2-1, with 9 bases identical to TRBD2. V shed 5 bases and J 9 bases; nucleotides not matched to a gene: 14. This CDR3 comprises 16 residues. Germline assignment: CDR1 SGHTA and CDR2 FQGNSA. CDR3: CASSPRREGSSGEQFF. The CDR3 bases are TGTGCCAGCAGCCCAAGGCGGGAGGGCAGTTCCGGTGAGCAGTTCTTC.

This sequence joins TRBV9 and TRBJ2-2, with 9 bases that match TRBD1. Germline lookup yields CDR1 SGDLS and CDR2 YYNGEE. The CDR3 consists of 18 residues. J was trimmed by 5 bases and V by 0 bases; bases with no gene match: 11. CDR3 loop: CASSVVPTGQGRTGELFF. CDR3 DNA: TGTGCCAGCAGCGTAGTCCCCACGGGACAGGGTCGGACCGGGGAGCTGTTTTTT.

CDR3 sequence: CASSKGEGDTQYF. CDR3 in DNA: TGTGCCAGCAGCAAGGGTGAGGGAGATACGCAGTATTTT. This chain links TRBV6-6 with TRBJ2-3; possibly TRBD2 for D (5 bases). The CDR3 extends over 13 amino acids. The germline gives CDR1 MNHNY, CDR2 SVGAGI (reference sequence). Trimming left V 6 bases short and J 5 bases short, with 12 bases between.

The V gene is TRBV11-2, the J gene TRBJ1-4; unclear D gene. The CDR3 is 15 residues long. Germline CDR1 is SGHAT and CDR2 is FQNNGV. The germline V and J ends were trimmed by 0 bases and 3 bases, with 8 bases remaining between them. The CDR3 loop is CASSLDGRANEKLFF. DNA of the CDR3: TGTGCCAGCAGCTTAGACGGCAGAGCTAATGAAAAACTGTTTTTT.

This clone showed up just once. This chain links TRBV7-6 with TRBJ2-7; 7 bases are shared with TRBD2. Looked up from germline, CDR1 is SGHVS and CDR2 is FNYEAQ. The CDR3 has 15 amino acids. Trimming removed 1 base from V and 0 bases from J; junction bases left unmatched: 3. The CDR3 sequence is CASSLGGGRSYEQYF. Here the CDR3 DNA reads TGTGCCAGCAGCTTAGGGGGGGGTCGCTCCTACGAGCAGTACTTC.

The chain recombines TRBV14 with TRBJ1-1; perhaps TRBD1 as D (5 bases). With 1 base removed from V and 9 bases from J, the gap between germline ends came to 15 bases. Germline V gene lookup returns CDR1 SGHDN and CDR2 FVKESK. This CDR3 has 14 amino acids. CDR3 DNA sequence: TGTGCCAGCAGCCAAGCGGGGCAGGGAGTAAAAGCTTTCTTT. Encoded protein: CASSQAGQGVKAFF.

The rearrangement uses TRBV2 and TRBJ1-1, with D perhaps TRBD1 (5 bases). Germline V gives CDR1 SNHLY, CDR2 FYNNEI. The CDR3 has 14 residues. The V and J ends lost 8 bases and 5 bases respectively, with 18 bases between them. CDR3 residues: CASVGGTWGTEAFF. The CDR3 bases are TGTGCCAGCGTGGGAGGGACTTGGGGGACTGAAGCTTTCTTT.